This TCR beta chain came from a study of spatial heterogeneity in lung cancer. Looking at the study overall: Combinations of a unique TCR and a UMI were tallied in raw reads, and on average each appeared more than ten times.

TCRdb redid the calling of the 5' RACE reads with MiXCR, one entry per CDR3 protein. This repertoire shows roughly 1,100 distinct CDR3 sequences, about 6.5% found once; its top ten account for around an eighth. Judged by abundance, this clonotype is medium-sized. This beta chain is a stray read from a library made for alpha chains; its abundance is not meaningful. There are 11 residues in the CDR3. The germline V gene encodes CDR1 SGHAT and CDR2 FQNNGV. Trimming removed 5 bases from V and 3 bases from J, with 4 bases in between. As to time point: sample taken at primary tumor resection. Unsorted whole RNA of tumor, nontumor lung or frozen PBMC was sequenced. The donors were some 70 patients with non-small cell lung cancer that was early-stage and untreated.

This sample comprised normal lung tissue next to the tumor, obtained at surgery. The receptor's source is a male donor with early-stage non-small cell lung cancer. The chain is built from TRBV11-2 and TRBJ1-1; D is undetermined. The CDR3 sequence: CASSPYTEAFF. For the CDR3, the DNA is TGTGCCAGCAGCCCGTACACTGAAGCTTTCTTT.